The 17 T cell receptor beta chains in this list originate from one sample, sequenced in a study of T cell changes during pregnancy in multiple sclerosis. The table came from immunoSEQ multiplex PCR; TCRdb's copy has only in-frame clones and leaves some out. The table records approximately 70,000 clones, 92% of them present only once. Material: peripheral blood, obtained after pregnancy. These receptors originate from a female donor with multiple sclerosis, enrolled in a pregnancy study.

The rearrangement joins TRBV13 to TRBJ1-2; 9 bases map to TRBD1. Trimming removed 4 bases from V and 7 bases from J; junction bases left unmatched: 4. Germline values: CDR1 PRHDT, CDR2 FYEKMQ (reference sequence). This CDR3 has 13 residues. This chain's CDR3 is CASSYTGGPGYTF. The CDR3 nucleotides read TGTGCCAGCAGCTATACAGGGGGCCCTGGCTACACCTTC.

CDR3: CASSKVARRQGYSQPQHF. The CDR3 DNA reads TGTGCCAGCAGCAAAGTAGCGAGGAGACAGGGGTATAGTCAGCCCCAGCATTTT. V and J are TRBV21-1 and TRBJ1-5; the table gives TRBD1 as D, unverified against the DNA. TRBV21-1 is an annotated pseudogene. This CDR3 comprises 18 residues.

The CDR3 region is CASSEASQGPNTEAFF. In DNA, the CDR3 is TGTGCCAGCAGTGAAGCTTCCCAGGGGCCGAACACTGAAGCTTTCTTT. V usage is TRBV2 and J usage is TRBJ1-1; a weak D match, TRBD1 (6 bases). This CDR3 has 16 amino acids. In germline, CDR1 is SNHLY, CDR2 FYNNEI. Trimming stripped 0 bases from V and 1 base from J, with 12 bases between.

J is TRBJ2-2 and V is TRBV19; 8 nucleotides agree with TRBD1. The V gene's germline CDR1 is LNHDA and CDR2 SQIVND (reference sequence). The V and J ends lost 3 bases and 0 bases, in that order; junction bases with no gene match: 9. This CDR3 is 18 amino acids long. The CDR3 nucleotides are TGTGCCAGTAGTATTAAGGGGACAGGCATAACGAACACCGGGGAGCTGTTTTTT. Translating gives CASSIKGTGITNTGELFF.

The gene calls are TRBV6-6 and TRBJ1-5, with D uncertain. The CDR3 totals 14 residues. Germline CDR1 and CDR2: MNHNY and SVGAGI (reference sequence). V was clipped by 6 bases and J by 0 bases, with 9 bases between them. The CDR3 coding sequence is TGTGCCAGCAGCATACAAGTTAGCAATCAGCCCCAGCATTTT. This translates into CASSIQVSNQPQHF.

J is TRBJ1-3 and V is TRBV28, with D maybe TRBD1 (6 bases). Looked up from germline, CDR1 is MDHEN and CDR2 is SYDVKM. The CDR3 loop spans 19 amino acids. V lost 2 bases and J 0 bases, leaving 20 bases between the germline ends. CDR3 sequence: CASSLTFFKQGVSGNTIYF. The CDR3 DNA sequence: TGTGCCAGCAGTTTAACGTTTTTTAAACAGGGCGTCTCTGGAAACACCATATATTTT.

This sequence joins TRBV13 and TRBJ2-7, with TRBD1 matching over 10 bases. The V gene end was trimmed by 5 bases and the J gene end by 6 bases; junction bases not matched to a gene: 1. The germline CDR1 and CDR2 sequences are PRHDT and FYEKMQ (reference sequence). CDR3 length: 12 amino acids. This chain's CDR3 is CASSRTGGEQYF. The CDR3 coding sequence is TGTGCCAGCAGCCGGACAGGGGGCGAGCAGTACTTC. The entire variable domain, with the rest obtained from reference TRBV13 and TRBJ2-7, is as follows: AAGVIQSPRHLIKEKRETATLKCYPIPRHDTVYWYQQGPGQDPQFLISFYEKMQSDKGSIPDRFSAQQFSDYHSELNMSSLELGDSALYFCASSRTGGEQYFGPGTRLTVT.

Of note for this clone: Other DNA sequences in the sample encode the same CDR3. This sequence joins TRBV7-2 and TRBJ2-7; TRBD2 matches at 12 bases. With 5 bases clipped from V and 4 bases from J, the junction kept 3 bases outside the gene matches. The length of the CDR3 is 14 residues. Germline CDR1 is SGHTA and CDR2 is FQGNSA. The CDR3 region has the DNA TGTGCCAGCAGCCGGACTAGCGGGACTTACGAGCAGTACTTC. Amino acid sequence: CASSRTSGTYEQYF.

V is TRBV4-3 and J is TRBJ2-6; no clear D gene. The ends were cut back, 6 bases at V and 4 bases at J, with 13 bases in the middle. The CDR3 contains 15 residues. The germline V gene encodes CDR1 LGHNA and CDR2 YSLEER. This CDR3 is CASSPPYEGANVLTF. CDR3 coding DNA: TGCGCCAGCAGTCCACCCTATGAGGGGGCCAACGTCCTGACTTTC.

The chain joins TRBV28 to TRBJ1-2; D gene unclear. Trimming shortened V by 5 bases and J by 2 bases, and 15 bases separated the two germline ends. CDR1 is MDHEN, CDR2 SYDVKM, per germline. This CDR3 spans 15 amino acids. The CDR3 DNA reads as TGTGCCAGCAGTGTCTTAGTGACGGGGAACTATGGCTACACCTTC. It specifies CASSVLVTGNYGYTF.

V gene TRBV9 combines with J gene TRBJ2-3; TRBD2 matches at 7 bases. This CDR3 is built from 16 residues. Germline-derived CDR1 and CDR2 are SGDLS and YYNGEE. Trimming at V came to 0 bases and at J to 1 base, leaving 5 bases not matched to a gene. The CDR3 DNA is TGTGCCAGCAGCGTAGCGGGCGGGAGCGGCACAGATACGCAGTATTTT. Translation gives CASSVAGGSGTDTQYF.

This clone was seen more than once but under ten times. J is TRBJ2-2 and V is TRBV5-4; 7 bases align to TRBD2. The length of the CDR3 is 17 residues. Per germline, CDR1 SGHNT and CDR2 YYREEE (reference sequence). V dropped 5 bases and J dropped 6; count of bases not matched to a gene: 16. The CDR3 DNA follows: TGTGCCAGCAGTACCACTGGGGGGAGGGCCTTGGCCGGGGAGCTGTTTTTT. As protein: CASSTTGGRALAGELFF.

Only a few counts were recorded for this clone. The genes are TRBV2 and TRBJ1-5, with D maybe TRBD1 (5 bases). This CDR3 comprises 14 residues. Germline V gene data show CDR1 as SNHLY and CDR2 as FYNNEI. With 5 bases removed from V and 2 bases from J, the gap between germline ends came to 10 bases. CDR3 amino acids: CASSLDSGNQPQHF. Here the CDR3 DNA reads TGTGCCAGCAGTCTAGACAGTGGCAATCAGCCCCAGCATTTT.

V is TRBV27 and J is TRBJ2-7; TRBD2 aligns across 10 bases. The germline gives CDR1 MNHEY, CDR2 SMNVEV (reference sequence). Germline trimming cut 4 bases from V and 4 bases from J; bases unmatched to any gene: 4. This CDR3 is 14 amino acids long. This CDR3 is CASSWTSGNYEQYF. Here the CDR3 DNA reads TGTGCCAGCAGTTGGACTAGCGGAAATTACGAGCAGTACTTC.

CDR3 nucleotides: TGTGCCAGCAGTTTAGAAACTAGCGGTCGCTACGAGCAGTACTTC. Protein sequence: CASSLETSGRYEQYF. The V gene is TRBV28, the J gene TRBJ2-7; 8 bases are a match to TRBD2. CDR3 length: 15 residues. The ends lost 2 bases at V and 3 bases at J; junction bases unmatched: 6. Germline V gives CDR1 MDHEN, CDR2 SYDVKM. The full variable domain, completed using reference TRBV28 and TRBJ2-7, is DVKVTQSSRYLVKRTGEKVFLECVQDMDHENMFWYRQDPGLGLRLIYFSYDVKMKEKGDIPEGYSVSREKKERFSLILESASTNQTSMYLCASSLETSGRYEQYFGPGTRLTVT.

The rearrangement links TRBV5-1 to TRBJ2-7, with 10 bases aligning to TRBD1. The V and J ends lost 4 bases and 3 bases, in that order; junction bases with no gene match: 16. CDR1 and CDR2 (germline): SGHRS, YFSETQ. The CDR3 loop spans 18 amino acids. The CDR3 is CASSPLPGQGSGSYEQYF. The CDR3 DNA reads as TGCGCCAGCAGCCCCCTACCGGGACAGGGGAGCGGGAGCTACGAGCAGTACTTC.

This chain connects TRBV4-1 to TRBJ2-3, with D tentatively TRBD1 (5 bases). Germline assignment: CDR1 MGHRA and CDR2 YSYEKL. The V end was cut by 5 bases, the J end by 3 bases, with 15 bases between. This CDR3 has 15 amino acids. The CDR3 protein is CASSSRVPFTDTQYF. DNA for the CDR3: TGCGCCAGCAGCTCCAGGGTCCCCTTTACAGATACGCAGTATTTT.